The sample holds one count of the clone carrying this T cell receptor beta chain. Its target is not known. This CDR3 region has 12 residues. J lost 10 bases, V lost 8 bases, and 8 bases had no gene match. Germline V gene lookup returns CDR1 MNHEY and CDR2 SMNVEV (reference sequence). The data were produced by immunoSEQ multiplex PCR, yet TCRdb's version contains in-frame clones alone and is incomplete. The sample contains more than 120,000 clones, around 86% of which appear only once. The record originates from a study of Ad26.COV2.S vaccination and SARS-CoV-2 variants. General study points: Compared with placebo recipients, vaccine recipients had higher spike-specific TCR breadth. Analytic work on TCR breadth and depth might have understated the full extent of total T cell responses. Similar non-spike TCR breadth was observed in recipients of vaccine and of placebo.

Here the sequenced sample was peripheral blood, taken after recovery from COVID-19. The gene calls are TRBV27 and TRBJ2-1; 7 positions match TRBD1. The source of this sequence is a human donor who had recovered from COVID-19. CDR3 nucleotide sequence: TGTGCCAGCCGAGAGGTCAGGGGGGAGCAGTTCTTC. It yields the protein CASREVRGEQFF.